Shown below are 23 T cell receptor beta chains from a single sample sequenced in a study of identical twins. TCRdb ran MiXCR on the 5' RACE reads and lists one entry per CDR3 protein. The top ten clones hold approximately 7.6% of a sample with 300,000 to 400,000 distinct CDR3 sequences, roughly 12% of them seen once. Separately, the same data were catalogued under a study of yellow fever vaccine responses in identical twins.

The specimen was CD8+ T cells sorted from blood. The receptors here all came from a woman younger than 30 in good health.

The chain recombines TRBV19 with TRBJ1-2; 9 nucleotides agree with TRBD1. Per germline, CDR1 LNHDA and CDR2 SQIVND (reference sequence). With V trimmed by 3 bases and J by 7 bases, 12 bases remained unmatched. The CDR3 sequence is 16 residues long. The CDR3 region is CASSISLWTGERGYTF. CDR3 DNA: TGTGCCAGTAGTATCTCCCTTTGGACAGGGGAACGTGGCTACACCTTC.

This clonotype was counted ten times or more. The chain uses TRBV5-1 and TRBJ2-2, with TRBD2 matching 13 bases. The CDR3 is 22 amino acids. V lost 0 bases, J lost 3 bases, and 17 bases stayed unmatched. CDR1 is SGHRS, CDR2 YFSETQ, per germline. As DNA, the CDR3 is TGCGCCAGCAGCTTGGCTGACCCAACGGGGACTAGCGGGACCATGTACACCGGGGAGCTGTTTTTT. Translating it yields CASSLADPTGTSGTMYTGELFF.

This CDR3 reads CASSQSNGITDTQYF. The DNA for the CDR3 is TGTGCCAGCAGCCAATCCAACGGAATAACAGATACGCAGTATTTT. The J gene is TRBJ2-3, the V gene TRBV4-2; D uncertain. The CDR3 is 15 residues long. CDR1 LGHNA and CDR2 YNFKEQ come from the germline V gene. V lost 2 bases to trimming and J lost 3 bases, with 12 bases between them.

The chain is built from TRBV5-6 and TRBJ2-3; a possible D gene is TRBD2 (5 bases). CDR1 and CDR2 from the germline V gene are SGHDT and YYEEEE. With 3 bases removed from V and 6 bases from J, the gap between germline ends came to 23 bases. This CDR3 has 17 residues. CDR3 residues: CASSSPEPGETQDTQYF. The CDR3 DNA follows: TGTGCCAGCAGCTCTCCGGAACCCGGGGAGACACAGGATACGCAGTATTTT.

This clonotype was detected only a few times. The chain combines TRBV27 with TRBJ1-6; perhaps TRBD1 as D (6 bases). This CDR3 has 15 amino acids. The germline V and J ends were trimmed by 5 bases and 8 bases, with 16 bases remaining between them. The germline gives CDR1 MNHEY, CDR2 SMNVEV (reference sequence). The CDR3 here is CASSLQGTRYSPLHF. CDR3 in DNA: TGTGCCAGCAGTCTGCAAGGGACAAGATATTCACCCCTCCACTTT.

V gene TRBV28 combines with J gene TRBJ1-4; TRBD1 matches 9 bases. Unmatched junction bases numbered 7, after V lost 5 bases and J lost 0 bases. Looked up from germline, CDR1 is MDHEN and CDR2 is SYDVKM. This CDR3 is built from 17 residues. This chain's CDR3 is CASSTSRTGATNEKLFF. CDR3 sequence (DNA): TGTGCCAGCAGTACCTCCAGGACAGGGGCAACTAATGAAAAACTGTTTTTT.

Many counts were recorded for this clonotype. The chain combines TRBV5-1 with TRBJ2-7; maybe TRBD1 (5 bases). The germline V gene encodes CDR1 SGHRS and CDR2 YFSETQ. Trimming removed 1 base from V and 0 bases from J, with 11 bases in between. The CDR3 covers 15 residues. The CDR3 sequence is CASSLPGQSSYEQYF. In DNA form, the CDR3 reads TGCGCCAGCAGCTTGCCAGGGCAAAGCTCCTACGAGCAGTACTTC. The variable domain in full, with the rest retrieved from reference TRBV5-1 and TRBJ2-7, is KAGVTQTPRYLIKTRGQQVTLSCSPISGHRSVSWYQQTPGQGLQFLFEYFSETQRNKGNFPGRFSGRQFSNSRSEMNVSTLELGDSALYLCASSLPGQSSYEQYFGPGTRLTVT.

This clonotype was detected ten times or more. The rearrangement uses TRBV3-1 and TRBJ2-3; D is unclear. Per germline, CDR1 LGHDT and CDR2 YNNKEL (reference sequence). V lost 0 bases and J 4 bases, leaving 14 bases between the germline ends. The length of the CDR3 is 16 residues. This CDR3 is CASSQESEGFSDTQYF. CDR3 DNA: TGTGCCAGCAGCCAAGAATCGGAAGGTTTTTCAGATACGCAGTATTTT.

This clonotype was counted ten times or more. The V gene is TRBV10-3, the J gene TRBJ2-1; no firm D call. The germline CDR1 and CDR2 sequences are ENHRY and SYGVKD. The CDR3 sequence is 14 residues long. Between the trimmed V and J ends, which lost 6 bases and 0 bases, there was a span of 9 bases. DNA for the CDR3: TGTGCCATCAGCCTAACTCCCTCCTACAATGAGCAGTTCTTC. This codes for CAISLTPSYNEQFF.

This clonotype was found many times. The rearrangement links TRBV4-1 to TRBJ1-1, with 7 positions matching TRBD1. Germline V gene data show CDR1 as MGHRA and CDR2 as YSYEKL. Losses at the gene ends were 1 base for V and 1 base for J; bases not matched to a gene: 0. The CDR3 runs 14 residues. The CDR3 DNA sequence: TGCGCCAGCAGCCAAGGACAGGGGAACACTGAAGCTTTCTTT. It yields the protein CASSQGQGNTEAFF.

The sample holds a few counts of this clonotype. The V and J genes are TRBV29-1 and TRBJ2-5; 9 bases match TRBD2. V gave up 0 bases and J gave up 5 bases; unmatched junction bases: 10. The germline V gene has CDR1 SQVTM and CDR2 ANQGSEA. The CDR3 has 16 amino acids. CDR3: CSVEDPTAGGVETQYF. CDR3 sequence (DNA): TGCAGCGTTGAAGATCCCACAGCGGGGGGCGTTGAGACCCAGTACTTC.

As DNA, the CDR3 is TGTGCCAGCAGCCAAGATCGTATAGGACTAGCACCCTCCGAGCAGTACTTC. This sequence encodes CASSQDRIGLAPSEQYF. The V call is TRBV4-2, the J call TRBJ2-7; 8 bases line up with TRBD2. The V gene end was trimmed by 0 bases and the J gene end by 6 bases; junction bases not matched to a gene: 13. CDR3 size: 17 residues. CDR1 LGHNA and CDR2 YNFKEQ come from the germline V gene.

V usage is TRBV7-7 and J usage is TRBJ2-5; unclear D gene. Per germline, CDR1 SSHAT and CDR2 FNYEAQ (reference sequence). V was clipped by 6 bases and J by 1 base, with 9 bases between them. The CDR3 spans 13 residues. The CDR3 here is CASSGTPQETQYF. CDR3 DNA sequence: TGTGCCAGCAGTGGAACCCCCCAAGAGACCCAGTACTTC.

The CDR3, as DNA: TGCGCCAGCAGCCGAGGCGGGCAGAGCTACGAGCAGTACTTC. It translates to CASSRGGQSYEQYF. The genes are TRBV4-1 and TRBJ2-7, with TRBD2 as a possible D gene (5 bases). V was trimmed by 4 bases and J by 3 bases, leaving 13 bases between them. Per germline, CDR1 MGHRA and CDR2 YSYEKL. The CDR3 extends over 14 amino acids.

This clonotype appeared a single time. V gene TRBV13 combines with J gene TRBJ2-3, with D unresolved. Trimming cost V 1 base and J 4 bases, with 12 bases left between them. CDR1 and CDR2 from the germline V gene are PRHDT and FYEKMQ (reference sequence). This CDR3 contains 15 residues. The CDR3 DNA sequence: TGTGCCAGCAGCTTAGTATCAACACCGGCAGATACGCAGTATTTT. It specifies CASSLVSTPADTQYF.

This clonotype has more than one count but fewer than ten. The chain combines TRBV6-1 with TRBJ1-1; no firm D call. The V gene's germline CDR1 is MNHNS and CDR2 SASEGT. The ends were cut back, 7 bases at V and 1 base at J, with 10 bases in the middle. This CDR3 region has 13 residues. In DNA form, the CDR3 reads TGTGCCAGCACCACCTTAGGGAACACTGAAGCTTTCTTT. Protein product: CASTTLGNTEAFF.

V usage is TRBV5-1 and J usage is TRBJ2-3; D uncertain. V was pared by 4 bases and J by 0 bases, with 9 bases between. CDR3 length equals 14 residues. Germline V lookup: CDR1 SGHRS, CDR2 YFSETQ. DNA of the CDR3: TGCGCCAGCAGCGAAGCGATTAGCACAGATACGCAGTATTTT. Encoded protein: CASSEAISTDTQYF.

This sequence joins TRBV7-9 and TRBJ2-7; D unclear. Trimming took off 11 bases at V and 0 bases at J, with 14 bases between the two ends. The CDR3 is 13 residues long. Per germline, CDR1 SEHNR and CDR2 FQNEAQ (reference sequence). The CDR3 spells CAYDRYGSYEQYV. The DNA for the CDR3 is TGTGCCTATGACCGGTACGGCTCCTACGAGCAGTACGTC.

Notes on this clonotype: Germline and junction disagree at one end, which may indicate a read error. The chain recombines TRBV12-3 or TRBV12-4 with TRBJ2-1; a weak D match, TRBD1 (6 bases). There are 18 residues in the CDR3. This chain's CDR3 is CASSLRGPGQGVYNEQLF. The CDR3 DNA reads TGTGCCAGCAGTTTAAGAGGACCGGGACAAGGGGTTTACAATGAGCAGTTATTC.

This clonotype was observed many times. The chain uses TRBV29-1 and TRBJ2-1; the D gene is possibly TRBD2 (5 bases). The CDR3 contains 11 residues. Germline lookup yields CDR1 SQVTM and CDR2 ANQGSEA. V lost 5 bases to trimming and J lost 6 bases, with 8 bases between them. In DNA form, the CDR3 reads TGCAGCGTTTTAGCGCTCAATGAGCAGTTCTTC. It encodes CSVLALNEQFF.

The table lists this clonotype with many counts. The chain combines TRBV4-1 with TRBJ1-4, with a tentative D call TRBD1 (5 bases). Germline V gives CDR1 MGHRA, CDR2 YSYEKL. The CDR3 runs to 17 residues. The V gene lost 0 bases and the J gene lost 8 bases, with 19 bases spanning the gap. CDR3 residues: CASSQDLRVGQREKLFF. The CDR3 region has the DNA TGCGCCAGCAGCCAAGATCTTCGGGTGGGGCAACGGGAAAAACTGTTTTTT.

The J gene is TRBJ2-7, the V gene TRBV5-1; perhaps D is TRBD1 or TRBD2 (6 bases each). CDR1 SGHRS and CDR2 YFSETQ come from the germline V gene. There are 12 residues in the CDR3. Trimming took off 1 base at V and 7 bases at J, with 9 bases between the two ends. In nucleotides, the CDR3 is TGCGCCAGCAGCTTGAGGGGGGTGGAGCAGTACTTC. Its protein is CASSLRGVEQYF.

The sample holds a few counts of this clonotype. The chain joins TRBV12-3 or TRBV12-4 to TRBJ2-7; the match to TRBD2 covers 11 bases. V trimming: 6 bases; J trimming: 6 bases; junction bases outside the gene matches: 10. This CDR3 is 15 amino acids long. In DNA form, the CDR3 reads TGTGCCAGCAGCCCCGCTCTAGCGGGAGGCACCGAGCAGTACTTC. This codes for CASSPALAGGTEQYF.